This T cell receptor beta chain came from a study of T cells in Graves' hyperthyroidism and ophthalmopathy. Notes on the study in general: Stable hyperthyroidism was told apart from ophthalmopathy by a model built on 13 V-J features. The model made its ophthalmopathy prediction, and onset followed a median around six months later. Blood also showed most of the thyroid clonotypes that were expanded above 0.001.

This clonotype has ten or more counts. The antigen is unknown. RNA transcripts gave rise to amplified TCR beta CDR3 regions. Primed by the HTBI set, a first-round RT-PCR was run on the TCR CDR3. TCRdb called the multiplex PCR reads again in MiXCR, with one record for every CDR3 protein. The repertoire holds 450,000 to 700,000 distinct CDR3 sequences, with around 45% as singletons. Together with thyroid ultrasound, orbital computed tomography, serum thyroxine and TRAb, clinical symptoms were used for diagnoses. The clonotype was recovered from an adult woman with Graves' disease, either hyperthyroidism or ophthalmopathy (not recorded which). The sample was peripheral blood or thyroid tissue (not recorded which).

The CDR3 coding sequence is TGTGCCAGTACCGCGGGGACAGGGAATGAAAAACTGTTTTTT. This codes for CASTAGTGNEKLFF. The chain combines TRBV19 with TRBJ1-4; 9 bases line up with TRBD1. The CDR3 loop spans 14 amino acids. V shed 7 bases, J shed 5 bases, and the junction held 5 bases outside the gene matches. CDR1 and CDR2 from the germline V gene are LNHDA and SQIVND (reference sequence).